The 15 T cell receptor beta chains below were found in one sample sequenced in a study of regulatory T cells in long-lasting Graves disease. The sample's time point: newly diagnosed GD, antithyroid drugs for less than 3 months. The TCR library was prepared using RNA isolated from PBMCs. Researchers made TCR beta libraries by using iRepertoire HTBI primers and running Arm-PCR on CDR3 regions. One entry per CDR3 protein, called by TCRdb with MiXCR from the multiplex PCR reads. The sample carries fewer than 550,000 distinct CDR3 sequences, about 15% recorded once. The same data also went into a second study, on T cells in Graves' hyperthyroidism and ophthalmopathy.

The source material was peripheral blood mononuclear cells (PBMCs), sampled at new diagnosis, from a patient treated with antithyroid drugs. These receptors originate from a woman between 40 and 65 years old with Graves disease.

This clonotype has only a few counts. The V and J genes are TRBV5-6 and TRBJ2-5; D call uncertain. This CDR3 has 14 residues. Germline CDR1 is SGHDT and CDR2 is YYEEEE. The V end was cut by 0 bases, the J end by 0 bases, with 6 bases between. The CDR3 nucleotides are TGTGCCAGCAGCTTGGACCGTTACCAAGAGACCCAGTACTTC. It translates to CASSLDRYQETQYF. Drawing the rest from reference TRBV5-6 and TRBJ2-5, the complete variable domain is DAGVTQSPTHLIKTRGQQVTLRCSPKSGHDTVSWYQQALGQGPQFIFQYYEEEERQRGNFPDRFSGHQFPNYSSELNVNALLLGDSALYLCASSLDRYQETQYFGPGTRLLVL.

V is TRBV4-1 and J is TRBJ2-7, with TRBD2 as a possible D gene (5 bases). This CDR3 is 16 amino acids long. Trimming took off 0 bases at V and 5 bases at J, with 17 bases between the two ends. Germline V gene sequence: CDR1 MGHRA, CDR2 YSYEKL. The CDR3 spells CASSQDWVSGRDEQYF. The CDR3, as DNA: TGCGCCAGCAGCCAAGATTGGGTGTCGGGAAGAGACGAGCAGTACTTC.

The V gene is TRBV14, the J gene TRBJ1-4, with TRBD1 identical over 8 bases. The CDR3 length is 14 residues. V lost 4 bases to trimming and J lost 7 bases; unmatched junction nucleotides: 5. CDR1 and CDR2 from the germline V gene are SGHDN and FVKESK. For the CDR3, the DNA is TGTGCCAGCAGCCCTCGGACAGGGAGTGAAAAACTGTTTTTT. This codes for CASSPRTGSEKLFF. The whole variable domain, remainder taken from reference TRBV14 and TRBJ1-4, is EAGVTQFPSHSVIEKGQTVTLRCDPISGHDNLYWYRRVMGKEIKFLLHFVKESKQDESGMPNNRFLAERTGGTYSTLKVQPAELEDSGVYFCASSPRTGSEKLFFGSGTQLSVL.

This clonotype was detected only a few times. The chain is built from TRBV20-1 and TRBJ2-5; TRBD2 matches at 7 bases. The CDR3 is 14 residues long. The germline CDR1 and CDR2 sequences are DFQATT and SNEGSKA (reference sequence). J was trimmed by 5 bases and V by 6 bases; bases with no gene match: 12. DNA of the CDR3: TGCAGTGCCTCGGGGGGTGCCCGTGGGGAGACCCAGTACTTC. Protein sequence: CSASGGARGETQYF.

This chain links TRBV3-1 with TRBJ1-3, with D perhaps TRBD1 (6 bases). The CDR3 is made up of 17 amino acids. The V end was cut by 6 bases, the J end by 4 bases, with 22 bases between. Germline V gene lookup returns CDR1 LGHDT and CDR2 YNNKEL (reference sequence). CDR3 nucleotides: TGTGCCAGCAGTGAATATAGCAGGGGAGGACTGGGAAACACCATATATTTT. Its protein is CASSEYSRGGLGNTIYF.

DNA for the CDR3: TGCGCCAGCTCTCCCGCGGCGGGGGGCAACGGGGAGCTGTTTTTT. Translated: CASSPAAGGNGELFF. This chain connects TRBV5-1 to TRBJ2-2, with TRBD2 identical over 8 bases. Trimming took 7 bases from V and 7 from J; bases not matched to a gene: 12. This CDR3 has 15 amino acids. Germline CDR1 reads SGHRS; CDR2 reads YFSETQ.

This clonotype came up many times. This sequence joins TRBV7-2 and TRBJ2-1; TRBD1 aligns across 9 bases. CDR1 is SGHTA and CDR2 is FQGNSA in the germline V gene. V was clipped by 2 bases and J by 8 bases; unmatched bases: 4. This CDR3 has 14 amino acids. CDR3 amino acids: CASSLTGTGYEQFF. The CDR3 DNA is TGTGCCAGCAGCTTAACCGGGACAGGGTATGAGCAGTTCTTC.

This clonotype was recorded many times. This chain connects TRBV29-1 to TRBJ1-2, with D unclear. The germline CDR1 and CDR2 sequences are SQVTM and ANQGSEA. Trimming removed 1 base at V and 5 bases at J, with 8 bases between. The CDR3 has 12 residues. The CDR3 DNA sequence: TGCAGCGTTGAAGCGAGTAGATATGGCTACACCTTC. It specifies CSVEASRYGYTF.

In its sample, this clonotype was seen a few times. V and J are TRBV19 and TRBJ2-1, with D unclear. The CDR3 has 17 amino acids. Germline loops: CDR1 LNHDA, CDR2 SQIVND (reference sequence). The V end was cut by 7 bases, the J end by 7 bases, with 26 bases between. DNA of the CDR3: TGTGCCAGTACCCATCTATCGGGCTCAGCTGGAAGGAATGAGCAGTTCTTC. Encoded protein: CASTHLSGSAGRNEQFF.

On this clonotype: A read error may be the cause here, since a much bigger clone is one base away. The chain links TRBV7-3 to TRBJ2-1, with D maybe TRBD2 (6 bases). Looked up from germline, CDR1 is SGHTA and CDR2 is FQGTGA. The CDR3 runs 15 residues. The DNA of the CDR3 is TGTGCCGGCAGGCCCCCCGGGAGCTCCTACAATGAGCAGTTCTTC. This codes for CAGRPPGSSYNEQFF.

The V gene is TRBV4-1, the J gene TRBJ1-1; unclear D gene. Germline CDR1 is MGHRA and CDR2 is YSYEKL. The CDR3 is made up of 16 amino acids. Trimming pared 0 bases from V and 1 base from J, leaving 12 bases between. CDR3 sequence (DNA): TGCGCCAGCAGCCAAGAGGGTGCGGCTGGGAACACTGAAGCTTTCTTT. Its translation is CASSQEGAAGNTEAFF.

This clonotype was seen more than once but under ten times. The rearrangement links TRBV5-1 to TRBJ1-2; TRBD1 agrees at 8 bases. Germline CDR1 SGHRS, CDR2 YFSETQ. The junction had 9 bases not matched to a gene; V was cut back by 3 bases and J by 8 bases. The CDR3 is 14 residues long. The CDR3 DNA follows: TGCGCCAGCAGCTCCAACCAGGGGGCTGGGGGCTACACCTTC. This gives the protein CASSSNQGAGGYTF.

In this sample, this clonotype turned up many times. The J gene is TRBJ1-4, the V gene TRBV12-3 or TRBV12-4; D gene unclear. With 5 bases removed from V and 0 bases from J, the gap between germline ends came to 13 bases. This CDR3 contains 16 residues. CDR3 region: CASSPMDVSTNEKLFF. The CDR3 nucleotides are TGTGCCAGCAGTCCCATGGACGTCTCAACTAATGAAAAACTGTTTTTT.

This clonotype was detected a few times. The chain combines TRBV5-4 with TRBJ1-1; D unresolved. V lost 2 bases to trimming and J lost 0 bases, with 14 bases between them. This CDR3 comprises 16 residues. Germline-derived CDR1 and CDR2 are SGHNT and YYREEE (reference sequence). CDR3 amino acids: CASSFLPGRVNTEAFF. CDR3 nucleotide sequence: TGTGCCAGCAGCTTCCTACCGGGGAGAGTGAACACTGAAGCTTTCTTT.

This chain joins TRBV7-9 and TRBJ1-1; D call uncertain. Germline V gene sequence: CDR1 SEHNR, CDR2 FQNEAQ (reference sequence). V lost 5 bases and J lost 5, with 18 bases in between. CDR3 length: 15 residues. CDR3 DNA sequence: TGTGCCAGCAGCCCAAAGACCCGGTCCGGAACTGAAGCTTTCTTT. This encodes CASSPKTRSGTEAFF.